These 21 T cell receptor beta chains were all obtained from the same sample, sequenced in a study of Tregs in tolerant kidney transplant recipients. Clones were sequenced by immunoSEQ multiplex PCR, and TCRdb holds only the in-frame ones, with some missing. The table includes 100,000 or so clones, 93% detected once. The nonmyeloablative bone marrow transplants came from related graft donors, with transient mixed chimerism. The material was CD4+ T cells from blood (PBMCs), obtained 12 months after the transplant. The receptors were sampled from a human patient who received a combined kidney and bone marrow transplant. Some T cells may be transferred from the graft donor.

This chain uses TRBV6-5 with TRBJ2-1; TRBD2 is a possible D gene (6 bases). The CDR3 loop spans 14 amino acids. Trimming left V 7 bases short and J 4 bases short, with 14 bases between. Per the germline V gene, CDR1 is MNHEY and CDR2 is SVGAGI. CDR3 amino acids: CASISGTPYNEQFF. For the CDR3, the DNA is TGTGCCAGCATATCGGGGACTCCTTACAATGAGCAGTTCTTC.

The chain carries TRBV18 and TRBJ2-7; 9 nucleotides agree with TRBD1. V lost 3 bases, J lost 0 bases, and 6 bases stayed unmatched. The CDR3 runs 16 residues. Looked up from germline, CDR1 is KGHSH and CDR2 is LQKENI. As DNA, the CDR3 is TGTGCCAGCTCACCGAAGGGGGACAGGGACTCCTACGAGCAGTACTTC. Translation gives CASSPKGDRDSYEQYF.

As for this clone: This sample also contains other DNA sequences that code for the same CDR3. The gene calls are TRBV19 and TRBJ1-6; 7 bases match TRBD1. CDR3 length equals 16 residues. Looked up from germline, CDR1 is LNHDA and CDR2 is SQIVND (reference sequence). Germline trimming cut 1 base from V and 13 bases from J; bases unmatched to any gene: 13. CDR3 coding DNA: TGTGCCAGTAGTATAGGGGACAGTTCAGGAGGTTCCCCCCTCCACTTT. This translates into CASSIGDSSGGSPLHF.

The chain carries TRBV19 and TRBJ1-3; possible D gene TRBD1, 5 bases. The CDR3 runs to 16 residues. V lost 5 bases and J 0 bases, leaving 14 bases between the germline ends. Per germline, CDR1 LNHDA and CDR2 SQIVND (reference sequence). CDR3: CASSGASPSSGNTIYF. DNA of the CDR3: TGTGCCAGTAGTGGGGCCTCTCCGAGCTCTGGAAACACCATATATTTT.

The CDR3 DNA sequence: TGTGCCAGTAGTGACCGGGACTGGAACACCGGGGAGCTGTTTTTT. It encodes CASSDRDWNTGELFF. The genes are TRBV19 and TRBJ2-2; a possible D gene is TRBD2 (6 bases). V lost 5 bases and J lost 1, with 11 bases in between. The CDR3 has 15 residues. Germline CDR1 reads LNHDA; CDR2 reads SQIVND (reference sequence).

This clone was seen a handful of times. CDR3 coding DNA: TGTGCCAGCAGCTTAATGGGACAGGGGGCTTCCGAGCAGTACTTC. Translated: CASSLMGQGASEQYF. The chain joins TRBV7-3 to TRBJ2-7; 12 positions agree with TRBD1. The CDR3 has 15 amino acids. V lost 1 base to trimming and J lost 6 bases; unmatched junction nucleotides: 4. CDR1 and CDR2 from the germline V gene are SGHTA and FQGTGA.

The chain couples TRBV7-9 to TRBJ2-3, with a possible D match to TRBD2 (7 bases). There are 16 residues in the CDR3. Between the trimmed V and J ends, which lost 5 bases and 0 bases, there was a span of 15 bases. Germline V gene sequence: CDR1 SEHNR, CDR2 FQNEAQ (reference sequence). Here the CDR3 reads CASSTRGGASTDTQYF. CDR3 sequence (DNA): TGTGCCAGCAGCACCAGAGGGGGGGCCAGCACAGATACGCAGTATTTT.

V gene TRBV5-1 combines with J gene TRBJ2-3, with TRBD1 matching over 12 bases. There are 16 residues in the CDR3. In germline, CDR1 is SGHRS, CDR2 YFSETQ. J lost 6 bases, V lost 2 bases, and 7 bases had no gene match. The CDR3 here is CASSFRGQGAGDTQYF. CDR3 in DNA: TGCGCCAGCAGCTTCCGGGGACAGGGGGCTGGGGATACGCAGTATTTT.

The V and J genes are TRBV7-9 and TRBJ2-3, with 11 bases aligning to TRBD1. Germline CDR1 and CDR2: SEHNR and FQNEAQ (reference sequence). The CDR3 consists of 14 residues. V shed 4 bases, J shed 5 bases, and the junction held 2 bases outside the gene matches. The CDR3 reads CASSSGTGGDTQYF. DNA of the CDR3: TGTGCCAGCAGCTCCGGGACAGGGGGAGATACGCAGTATTTT. Supplemented by reference TRBV7-9 and TRBJ2-3, the full variable domain reads DTGVSQNPRHKITKRGQNVTFRCDPISEHNRLYWYRQTLGQGPEFLTYFQNEAQLEKSRLLSDRFSAERPKGSFSTLEIQRTEQGDSAMYLCASSSGTGGDTQYFGPGTRLTVL.

Written as DNA, the CDR3 is TGTGCCAGCAGTTCGGGGTCGGCGCGAGGACAGCCCCAGCATTTT. Translating gives CASSSGSARGQPQHF. This chain joins TRBV27 and TRBJ1-5; D is undetermined. Germline lookup yields CDR1 MNHEY and CDR2 SMNVEV (reference sequence). V lost 4 bases, J lost 7 bases, and 17 bases lay in between. The CDR3 is 15 residues long.

The chain is built from TRBV7-6 and TRBJ1-1, with D perhaps matching TRBD1 (6 bases). The germline V and J ends were trimmed by 1 base and 4 bases, with 16 bases remaining between them. CDR1 and CDR2 (germline): SGHVS, FNYEAQ. The CDR3 is 16 amino acids. CDR3 DNA sequence: TGTGCCAGCAGCTTAGATGATTGGGGGCTGGCCACTGAAGCTTTCTTT. Protein product: CASSLDDWGLATEAFF.

The chain combines TRBV7-7 with TRBJ2-3, with no clear D. Per germline, CDR1 SSHAT and CDR2 FNYEAQ (reference sequence). Between the trimmed V and J ends, which lost 4 bases and 0 bases, there was a span of 8 bases. The CDR3 has 14 residues. The CDR3 protein is CASSSLTSTDTQYF. CDR3 coding DNA: TGTGCCAGCAGCTCATTGACTAGCACAGATACGCAGTATTTT.

The chain carries TRBV5-6 and TRBJ1-2; 7 nucleotides agree with TRBD1. The CDR3 sequence is 14 residues long. Trimming took 6 bases from V and 4 from J; bases not matched to a gene: 9. Germline V lookup: CDR1 SGHDT, CDR2 YYEEEE. The chain's CDR3 is CASNDRVGAYGYTF. CDR3 sequence (DNA): TGTGCCAGCAACGACAGGGTCGGTGCCTATGGCTACACCTTC.

The chain links TRBV19 to TRBJ2-1; 14 bases line up with TRBD2. J was trimmed by 2 bases and V by 6 bases; bases with no gene match: 12. The germline V gene encodes CDR1 LNHDA and CDR2 SQIVND (reference sequence). The length of the CDR3 is 19 residues. CDR3 sequence: CASSKTGGTSGGAYNEQFF. CDR3 nucleotides: TGTGCCAGTAGCAAAACGGGGGGGACTAGCGGGGGAGCCTACAATGAGCAGTTCTTC.

CDR3 loop: CASSRDRGGTDTQYF. The DNA of the CDR3 is TGTGCCAGCTCACGGGACCGCGGGGGCACAGATACGCAGTATTTT. The rearrangement links TRBV18 to TRBJ2-3, with D possibly being TRBD2 (6 bases). Trimming took 4 bases from V and 1 from J, leaving 12 bases between them. Germline values: CDR1 KGHSH, CDR2 LQKENI. This CDR3 is 15 amino acids long.

This sequence joins TRBV5-6 and TRBJ2-7; 9 nucleotides match TRBD1. V lost 0 bases, J lost 5 bases, and 9 bases stayed unmatched. This CDR3 contains 16 residues. Germline values: CDR1 SGHDT, CDR2 YYEEEE. CDR3 nucleotide sequence: TGTGCCAGCAGCTTGGTTGCGGGACAGGGATTCGACGAGCAGTACTTC. Residues: CASSLVAGQGFDEQYF.

The genes are TRBV19 and TRBJ1-1; 7 positions match TRBD1. The CDR3 contains 13 residues. V lost 11 bases, J lost 4 bases, and 10 bases stayed unmatched. Germline CDR1 LNHDA, CDR2 SQIVND (reference sequence). CDR3 loop: CAARDRITTEAFF. DNA for the CDR3: TGTGCCGCCCGGGACAGAATAACCACTGAAGCTTTCTTT.

The chain carries TRBV9 and TRBJ2-7, with 14 bases lining up with TRBD2. From germline, CDR1 is SGDLS and CDR2 YYNGEE. This CDR3 is 15 amino acids long. V was clipped by 0 bases and J by 5 bases; unmatched bases: 1. This chain's CDR3 is CASSVGLAGGNEQYF. The DNA for the CDR3 is TGTGCCAGCAGCGTAGGACTAGCGGGAGGGAACGAGCAGTACTTC.

The genes are TRBV30 and TRBJ2-5; 9 nucleotides align to TRBD1. Trimming removed 0 bases from V and 4 bases from J; junction bases left unmatched: 6. Germline loops: CDR1 GTSNPN, CDR2 SVGIG (reference sequence). The CDR3 contains 15 residues. CDR3 region: CAWSVEQGAGETQYF. The CDR3 DNA sequence: TGTGCCTGGAGTGTAGAACAGGGGGCGGGAGAGACCCAGTACTTC. The variable domain in full, completed from reference TRBV30 and TRBJ2-5, reads SQTIHQWPATLVQPVGSPLSLECTVEGTSNPNLYWYRQAAGRGLQLLFYSVGIGQISSEVPQNLSASRPQDRQFILSSKKLLLSDSGFYLCAWSVEQGAGETQYFGPGTRLLVL.

The chain employs TRBV29-1 and TRBJ2-3, with TRBD1 identical over 9 bases. The V and J ends lost 8 bases and 4 bases, in that order; junction bases with no gene match: 7. This CDR3 spans 13 amino acids. The germline gives CDR1 SQVTM, CDR2 ANQGSEA. The CDR3 DNA follows: TGCAGCCAAAAGACAGGGGGGTCAGATACGCAGTATTTT. This gives the protein CSQKTGGSDTQYF.

J is TRBJ2-1 and V is TRBV10-3, with 15 bases matching TRBD2. Germline V gene data show CDR1 as ENHRY and CDR2 as SYGVKD. With V trimmed by 7 bases and J by 7 bases, 8 bases remained unmatched. The CDR3 loop spans 16 amino acids. The CDR3 region has the DNA TGTGCCATCACCGGACTAGCGGGGGGGCCGTGGAATGAGCAGTTCTTC. This gives the protein CAITGLAGGPWNEQFF.